One and the same sample provided the 10 T cell receptor beta chains below, sequenced in a study of shared T cell receptors in the human thymus. Clones were sequenced by immunoSEQ multiplex PCR, and TCRdb holds only the in-frame ones, with some missing. Of 55,000 to 80,000 clones in the sample, about 96% are singletons; the top ten hold 0.033%. What was sequenced was thymocytes. The receptors come from a human donor.

The chain is built from TRBV6-5 and TRBJ2-4, with D tentatively TRBD1 or TRBD2 (6 bases each). V gave up 8 bases and J gave up 5 bases, with 13 bases separating them. Germline CDR1 MNHEY, CDR2 SVGAGI. The CDR3 consists of 13 residues. CDR3 sequence reads: CASSTRGENIQYF. The CDR3 region has the DNA TGTGCCAGCTCGACTAGGGGGGAAAACATTCAGTACTTC.

The CDR3 sequence is CASRIPGREYEQYF. CDR3 sequence (DNA): TGTGCCAGCAGAATCCCAGGCAGGGAGTACGAGCAGTACTTC. The chain employs TRBV28 and TRBJ2-7, with D tentatively TRBD1 or TRBD2 (5 bases each). This CDR3 contains 14 residues. Trimming took 6 bases from V and 4 from J, leaving 16 bases between them. The V gene's germline CDR1 is MDHEN and CDR2 SYDVKM.

The CDR3 is CASSFGTGSYEQYF. CDR3 sequence (DNA): TGTGCCAGCAGCTTCGGGACAGGGTCCTACGAGCAGTACTTC. V and J are TRBV5-6 and TRBJ2-7; 9 nucleotides line up with TRBD1. Looked up from germline, CDR1 is SGHDT and CDR2 is YYEEEE. V shed 2 bases and J 1 base; nucleotides not matched to a gene: 1. The CDR3 sequence is 14 residues long. The whole variable domain, filled in from reference TRBV5-6 and TRBJ2-7, reads DAGVTQSPTHLIKTRGQQVTLRCSPKSGHDTVSWYQQALGQGPQFIFQYYEEEERQRGNFPDRFSGHQFPNYSSELNVNALLLGDSALYLCASSFGTGSYEQYFGPGTRLTVT.

This chain uses TRBV6-5 with TRBJ1-1; TRBD1 is a possible D gene (6 bases). V shed 5 bases and J shed 1 base, with 11 bases lying between them. CDR1 MNHEY and CDR2 SVGAGI come from the germline V gene. CDR3 size: 14 residues. CDR3 nucleotides: TGTGCCAGCAGTCCGACGGACAGGAACACTGAAGCTTTCTTT. This codes for CASSPTDRNTEAFF.

This sequence joins TRBV6-4 and TRBJ2-1, with D possibly being TRBD1 (7 bases). The V gene lost 6 bases and the J gene lost 5 bases, with 17 bases spanning the gap. CDR3 length equals 15 residues. CDR1 is MRHNA and CDR2 is SNTAGT in the germline V gene. DNA of the CDR3: TGTGCCAGCAGGACGTCAGGGGGGTCCCACAATGAGCAGTTCTTC. Translating gives CASRTSGGSHNEQFF.

This chain joins TRBV9 and TRBJ1-2; no clear D. Per the germline V gene, CDR1 is SGDLS and CDR2 is YYNGEE. The germline V and J ends were trimmed by 3 bases and 8 bases, with 17 bases remaining between them. The CDR3 has 14 residues. The CDR3 coding sequence is TGTGCCAGCAGCGCACCCCAGCTACAGAGAGGCTACACCTTC. Translation: CASSAPQLQRGYTF. The full variable domain, rest sourced from reference TRBV9 and TRBJ1-2, is DSGVTQTPKHLITATGQRVTLRCSPRSGDLSVYWYQQSLDQGLQFLIQYYNGEERAKGNILERFSAQQFPDLHSELNLSSLELGDSALYFCASSAPQLQRGYTFGSGTRLTVV.

CDR3 sequence: CASSRAEIDRDSNEKLFF. Written as DNA, the CDR3 is TGCGCCAGCAGCCGAGCCGAGATAGACAGGGACTCTAATGAAAAACTGTTTTTT. The chain combines TRBV4-1 with TRBJ1-4; 7 nucleotides match TRBD1. CDR1 and CDR2 (germline): MGHRA, YSYEKL. This CDR3 has 18 amino acids. The ends lost 4 bases at V and 3 bases at J; junction bases unmatched: 14.

CDR3 DNA sequence: TGTGCTAGTGGCCCATCCCAGGGTACCTCTGTCCCCGACCCTCACTACGAGCAGTACTTC. It codes for CASGPSQGTSVPDPHYEQYF. The chain recombines TRBV12-5 with TRBJ2-7, with D tentatively TRBD1 (5 bases). The germline CDR1 and CDR2 sequences are LGHNT and FRNRAP. This CDR3 comprises 20 residues. V was trimmed by 6 bases and J by 3 bases, leaving 33 bases between them. Full variable domain (outside the CDR3, taken from reference TRBV12-5 and TRBJ2-7): DARVTQTPRHKVTEMGQEVTMRCQPILGHNTVFWYRQTMMQGLELLAYFRNRAPLDDSGMPKDRFSAEMPDATLATLKIQPSEPRDSAVYFCASGPSQGTSVPDPHYEQYFGPGTRLTVT.

In its sample, this clone was seen once. The chain is built from TRBV10-3 and TRBJ2-3; TRBD2 aligns across 9 bases. V trimming: 7 bases; J trimming: 2 bases; junction bases outside the gene matches: 10. Germline V gene data show CDR1 as ENHRY and CDR2 as SYGVKD. The length of the CDR3 is 16 residues. The CDR3 DNA reads TGTGCCATCAAGCCTCTGGCGGGGGGGCCCACAGATACGCAGTATTTT. Residues: CAIKPLAGGPTDTQYF.

The CDR3: CASSLCGPGANYNQPQHF. For the CDR3, the DNA is TGTGCCAGCAGTTTATGCGGGCCAGGCGCCAATTACAATCAGCCCCAGCATTTT. This chain connects TRBV28 to TRBJ1-5; D ambiguous. The germline V gene encodes CDR1 MDHEN and CDR2 SYDVKM. The CDR3 has 18 amino acids. V lost 0 bases and J 3 bases, leaving 18 bases between the germline ends.